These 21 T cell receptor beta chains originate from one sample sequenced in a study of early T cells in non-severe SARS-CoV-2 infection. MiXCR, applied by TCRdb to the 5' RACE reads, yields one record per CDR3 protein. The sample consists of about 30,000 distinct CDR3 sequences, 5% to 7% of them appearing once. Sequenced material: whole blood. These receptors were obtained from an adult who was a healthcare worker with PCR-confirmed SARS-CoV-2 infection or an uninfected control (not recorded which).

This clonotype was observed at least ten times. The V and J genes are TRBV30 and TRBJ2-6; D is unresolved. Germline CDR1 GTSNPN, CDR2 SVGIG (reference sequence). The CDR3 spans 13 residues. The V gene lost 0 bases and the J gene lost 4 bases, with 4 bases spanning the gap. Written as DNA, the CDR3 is TGTGCCTGGAGTGTCACCGGGGCCAACGTCCTGACTTTC. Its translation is CAWSVTGANVLTF. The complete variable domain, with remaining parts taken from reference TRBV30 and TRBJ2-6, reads SQTIHQWPATLVQPVGSPLSLECTVEGTSNPNLYWYRQAAGRGLQLLFYSVGIGQISSEVPQNLSASRPQDRQFILSSKKLLLSDSGFYLCAWSVTGANVLTFGAGSRLTVL.

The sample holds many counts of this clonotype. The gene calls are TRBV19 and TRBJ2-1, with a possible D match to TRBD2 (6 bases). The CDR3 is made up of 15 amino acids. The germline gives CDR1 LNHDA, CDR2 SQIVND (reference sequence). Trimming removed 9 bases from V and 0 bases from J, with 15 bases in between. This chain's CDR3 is CASSADGSSYNEQFF. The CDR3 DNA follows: TGTGCCAGCAGTGCTGACGGGAGCTCCTACAATGAGCAGTTCTTC.

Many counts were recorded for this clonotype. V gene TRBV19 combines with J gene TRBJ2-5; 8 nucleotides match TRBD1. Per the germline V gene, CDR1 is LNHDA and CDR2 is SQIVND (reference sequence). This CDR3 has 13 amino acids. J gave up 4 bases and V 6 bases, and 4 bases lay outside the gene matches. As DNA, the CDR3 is TGTGCCAGTAGCCTGACAGGGGCAGAGACCCAGTACTTC. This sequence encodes CASSLTGAETQYF.

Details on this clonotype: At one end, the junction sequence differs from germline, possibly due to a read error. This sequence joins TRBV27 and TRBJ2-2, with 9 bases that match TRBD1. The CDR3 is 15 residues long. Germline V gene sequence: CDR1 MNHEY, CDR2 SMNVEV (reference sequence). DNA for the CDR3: TGTGCCAGCATTTCCGGGACAGGGAACCCCGGGGAGCTGTTTTTT. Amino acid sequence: CASISGTGNPGELFF.

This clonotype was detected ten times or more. Here the CDR3 DNA reads TGTGCCACCAGTGATTGGGAGTCGGATAGCACAGATACGCAGTATTTT. Amino acids: CATSDWESDSTDTQYF. The V and J genes are TRBV24-1 and TRBJ2-3, with D perhaps matching TRBD2 (5 bases). The CDR3 runs 16 residues. The V and J ends lost 2 bases and 0 bases respectively, with 11 bases between them. The V gene's germline CDR1 is KGHDR and CDR2 SFDVKD.

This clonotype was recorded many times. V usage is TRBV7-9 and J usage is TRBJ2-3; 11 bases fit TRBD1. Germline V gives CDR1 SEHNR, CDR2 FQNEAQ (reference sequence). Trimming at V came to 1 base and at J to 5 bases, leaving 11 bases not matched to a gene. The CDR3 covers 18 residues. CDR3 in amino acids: CASSLGASGTGGKDTQYF. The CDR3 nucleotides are TGTGCCAGCAGCTTAGGAGCCTCAGGGACAGGGGGGAAAGATACGCAGTATTTT.

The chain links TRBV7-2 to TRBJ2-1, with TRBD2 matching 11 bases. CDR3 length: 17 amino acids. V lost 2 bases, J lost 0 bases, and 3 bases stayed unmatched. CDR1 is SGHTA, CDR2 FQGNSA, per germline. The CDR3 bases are TGTGCCAGCAGCTTACGACTAGCGGGGATCTCCTACAATGAGCAGTTCTTC. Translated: CASSLRLAGISYNEQFF.

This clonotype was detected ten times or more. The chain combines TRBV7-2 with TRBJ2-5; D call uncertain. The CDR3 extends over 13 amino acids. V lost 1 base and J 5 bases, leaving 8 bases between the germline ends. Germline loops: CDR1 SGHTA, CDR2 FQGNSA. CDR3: CASSLVVTETQYF. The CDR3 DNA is TGTGCCAGCAGCTTAGTTGTAACGGAGACCCAGTACTTC.

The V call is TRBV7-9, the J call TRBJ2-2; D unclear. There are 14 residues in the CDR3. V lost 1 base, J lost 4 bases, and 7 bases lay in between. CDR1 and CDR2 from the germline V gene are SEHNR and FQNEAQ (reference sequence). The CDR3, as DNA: TGTGCCAGCAGCTTAGGGGTCTCCACCGGGGAGCTGTTTTTT. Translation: CASSLGVSTGELFF.

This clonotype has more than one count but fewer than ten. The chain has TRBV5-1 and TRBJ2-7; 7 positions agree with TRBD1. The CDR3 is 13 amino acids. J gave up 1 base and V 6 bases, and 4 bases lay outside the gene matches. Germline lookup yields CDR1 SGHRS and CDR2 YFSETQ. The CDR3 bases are TGCGCCAGCACCGGGACAGCGTCCTACGAGCAGTACTTC. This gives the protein CASTGTASYEQYF.

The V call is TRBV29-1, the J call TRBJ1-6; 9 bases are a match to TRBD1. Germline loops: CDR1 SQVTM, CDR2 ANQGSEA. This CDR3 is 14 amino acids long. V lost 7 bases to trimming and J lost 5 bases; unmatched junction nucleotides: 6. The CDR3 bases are TGCAGCGCAGATAGGGACAGGGATAATTCACCCCTCCACTTT. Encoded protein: CSADRDRDNSPLHF.

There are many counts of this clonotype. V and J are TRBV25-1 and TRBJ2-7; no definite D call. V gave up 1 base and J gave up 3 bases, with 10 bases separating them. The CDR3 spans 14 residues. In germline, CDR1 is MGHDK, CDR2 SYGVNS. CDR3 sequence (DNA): TGTGCCAGCAGTGAATCCGGTAGTCACTACGAGCAGTACTTC. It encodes CASSESGSHYEQYF.

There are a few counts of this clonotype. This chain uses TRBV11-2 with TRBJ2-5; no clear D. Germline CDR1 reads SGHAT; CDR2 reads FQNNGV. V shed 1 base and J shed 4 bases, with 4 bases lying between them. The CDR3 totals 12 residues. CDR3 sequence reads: CASSLVGETQYF. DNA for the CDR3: TGTGCCAGCAGCTTAGTCGGAGAGACCCAGTACTTC. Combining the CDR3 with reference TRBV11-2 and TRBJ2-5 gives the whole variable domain EAGVAQSPRYKIIEKRQSVAFWCNPISGHATLYWYQQILGQGPKLLIQFQNNGVVDDSQLPKDRFSAERLKGVDSTLKIQPAKLEDSAVYLCASSLVGETQYFGPGTRLLVL.

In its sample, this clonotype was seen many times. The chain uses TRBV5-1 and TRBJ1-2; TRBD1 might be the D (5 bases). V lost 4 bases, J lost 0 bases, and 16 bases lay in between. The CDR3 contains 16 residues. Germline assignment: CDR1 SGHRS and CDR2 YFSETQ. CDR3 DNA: TGCGCCAGCAGCCCGAAGGCAGGGACTTCTAACTATGGCTACACCTTC. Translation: CASSPKAGTSNYGYTF.

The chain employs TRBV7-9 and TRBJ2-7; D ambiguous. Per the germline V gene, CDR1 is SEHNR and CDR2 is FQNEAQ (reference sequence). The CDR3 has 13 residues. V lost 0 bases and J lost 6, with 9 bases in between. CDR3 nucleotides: TGTGCCAGCAGCTTAGCCTATCCGATCGAGCAGTACTTC. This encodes CASSLAYPIEQYF.

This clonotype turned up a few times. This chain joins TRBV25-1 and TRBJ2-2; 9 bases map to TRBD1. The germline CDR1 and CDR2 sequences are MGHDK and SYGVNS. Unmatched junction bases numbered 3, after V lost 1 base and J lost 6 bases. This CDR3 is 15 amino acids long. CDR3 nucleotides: TGTGCCAGCAGTGAATGGACAGGGGCCCCCGGGGAGCTGTTTTTT. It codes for CASSEWTGAPGELFF.

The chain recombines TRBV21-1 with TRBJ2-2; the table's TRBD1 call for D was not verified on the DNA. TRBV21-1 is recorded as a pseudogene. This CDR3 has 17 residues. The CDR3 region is CASSKVNGTGETGELFF. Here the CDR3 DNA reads TGTGCCAGCAGCAAAGTGAACGGGACAGGGGAAACCGGGGAGCTGTTTTTT.

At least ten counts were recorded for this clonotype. This CDR3 reads CASRRVRRVVPEAFF. CDR3 nucleotide sequence: TGTGCCAGCCGAAGGGTGCGGCGGGTTGTTCCTGAAGCTTTCTTT. This chain connects TRBV6-1 to TRBJ1-1; D not resolved. V dropped 8 bases and J dropped 6 bases, with 22 bases sitting between them. Germline V gives CDR1 MNHNS, CDR2 SASEGT. This CDR3 has 15 amino acids.

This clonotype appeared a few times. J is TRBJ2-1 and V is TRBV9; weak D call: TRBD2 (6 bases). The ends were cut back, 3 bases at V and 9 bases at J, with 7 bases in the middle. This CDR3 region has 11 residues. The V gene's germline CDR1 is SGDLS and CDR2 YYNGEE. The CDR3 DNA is TGTGCCAGCAGCGCGGGAGTTGAGCAGTTCTTC. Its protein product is CASSAGVEQFF.

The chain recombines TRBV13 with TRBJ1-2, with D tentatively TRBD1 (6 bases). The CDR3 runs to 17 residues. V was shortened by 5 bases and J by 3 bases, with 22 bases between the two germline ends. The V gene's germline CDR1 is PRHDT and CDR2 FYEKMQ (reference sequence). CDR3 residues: CASSRDLGHPSDYGYTF. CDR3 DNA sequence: TGTGCCAGCAGCCGGGACTTGGGACATCCTAGCGACTATGGCTACACCTTC.

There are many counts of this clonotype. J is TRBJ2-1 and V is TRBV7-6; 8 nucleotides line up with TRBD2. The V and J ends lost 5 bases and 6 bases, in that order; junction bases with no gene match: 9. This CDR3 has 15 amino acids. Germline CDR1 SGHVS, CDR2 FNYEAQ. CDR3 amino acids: CASSPLEREINEQFF. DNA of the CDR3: TGTGCCAGCAGCCCCCTGGAGCGGGAGATCAATGAGCAGTTCTTC. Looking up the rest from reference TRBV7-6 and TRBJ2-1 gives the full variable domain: GAGVSQSPRYKVTKRGQDVALRCDPISGHVSLYWYRQALGQGPEFLTYFNYEAQQDKSGLPNDRFSAERPEGSISTLTIQRTEQRDSAMYRCASSPLEREINEQFFGPGTRLTVL.